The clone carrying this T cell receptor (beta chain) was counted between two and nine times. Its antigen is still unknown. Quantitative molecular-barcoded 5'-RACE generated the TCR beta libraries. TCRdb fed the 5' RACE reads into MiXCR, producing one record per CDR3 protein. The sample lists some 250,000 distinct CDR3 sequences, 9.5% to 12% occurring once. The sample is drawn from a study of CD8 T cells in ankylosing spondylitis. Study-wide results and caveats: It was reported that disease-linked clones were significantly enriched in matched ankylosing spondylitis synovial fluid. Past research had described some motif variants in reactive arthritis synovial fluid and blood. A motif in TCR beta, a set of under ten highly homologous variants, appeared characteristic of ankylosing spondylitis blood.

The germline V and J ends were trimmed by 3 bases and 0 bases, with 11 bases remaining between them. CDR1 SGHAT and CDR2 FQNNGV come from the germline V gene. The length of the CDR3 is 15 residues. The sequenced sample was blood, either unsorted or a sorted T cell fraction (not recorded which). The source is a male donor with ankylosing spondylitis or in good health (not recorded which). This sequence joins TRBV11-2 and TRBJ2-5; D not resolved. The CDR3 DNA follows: TGTGCCAGCAGCTTGCTATTTGCGTACCAAGAGACCCAGTACTTC. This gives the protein CASSLLFAYQETQYF.